One sample yielded the 5 T cell receptor beta chains listed below, sequenced in a study of cytomegalovirus exposure and HLA in healthy donors. The PCR contained 60 Vbeta and 13 Jbeta primers. The data were produced by immunoSEQ multiplex PCR, yet TCRdb's version contains in-frame clones alone and is incomplete. The sample has roughly 160,000 clones, about four fifths seen once. Sequenced: PBMCs. These receptors all come from a woman in her fifties or sixties in good health and CMV-seropositive.

This chain links TRBV7-8 with TRBJ1-1; D unresolved. CDR1 is SGHVS, CDR2 FQNEAQ, per germline. V was shortened by 1 base and J by 8 bases, with 8 bases between the two germline ends. There are 12 residues in the CDR3. CDR3 sequence reads: CASSLVGLEAFF. The DNA of the CDR3 is TGTGCCAGCAGCTTAGTCGGTTTGGAAGCTTTCTTT.

The V and J genes are TRBV27 and TRBJ2-5; 11 nucleotides agree with TRBD1. The CDR3 sequence is 14 residues long. The ends lost 8 bases at V and 7 bases at J; junction bases unmatched: 9. CDR1 is MNHEY, CDR2 SMNVEV, per germline (reference sequence). The CDR3: CASAPDRGLGTQYF. In DNA form, the CDR3 reads TGTGCCAGCGCCCCGGACAGGGGGCTTGGGACCCAGTACTTC.

The chain uses TRBV13 and TRBJ2-3; 12 positions agree with TRBD2. The CDR3 consists of 14 residues. In germline, CDR1 is PRHDT, CDR2 FYEKMQ (reference sequence). The trim removed 9 bases at V and 2 bases at J, leaving 3 bases unmatched. The CDR3 DNA is TGTGCCAGTAGGACTAGCGGGGTCACAGATACGCAGTATTTT. Translated: CASRTSGVTDTQYF.

The V gene is TRBV2, the J gene TRBJ2-1; D is perhaps TRBD2 (5 bases). This CDR3 comprises 17 residues. V was pared by 5 bases and J by 9 bases, with 26 bases between. From germline, CDR1 is SNHLY and CDR2 FYNNEI. As DNA, the CDR3 is TGTGCCAGCAGTCGAGACATCAGTGGAGGAGTTCGCAGTGAGCAGTTCTTC. Amino acids: CASSRDISGGVRSEQFF.

V is TRBV28 and J is TRBJ2-7; D may be TRBD2 (5 bases). CDR3 length: 15 amino acids. Germline CDR1 is MDHEN and CDR2 is SYDVKM. V lost 6 bases and J 1 base, leaving 16 bases between the germline ends. As DNA, the CDR3 is TGTGCCAGCAGACAAAGCGGAGCTAGGTCCTACGAGCAGTACTTC. Residues: CASRQSGARSYEQYF.